The TCR beta chain under discussion was sequenced for a study of T cells in localized non-small cell lung cancer. The trim removed 7 bases at V and 6 bases at J, leaving 9 bases unmatched. The CDR3 contains 14 residues. Per the germline V gene, CDR1 is MNHGY and CDR2 is SAAAGT. Findings of the study overall: T cell clonality was highest in uninvolved adjacent lung, above tumor. There were a median 57 of the top 100 tumor clones appearing in adjacent lung.

Measured with immunoSEQ multiplex PCR; TCRdb has only the in-frame clones, and not every one. The sample includes 950 to 1,500 clones, about 25% of them seen just once. A note on this clone: Its antigen remains unknown.

This material consisted of normal lung tissue next to the tumor, taken before any cancer treatment. The V call is TRBV6-8, the J call TRBJ2-3; TRBD1 matches at 8 bases. The source is an older male donor with stage II squamous cell lung carcinoma. The CDR3 is CASTTGTGMDTQYF. The CDR3 nucleotides are TGTGCCAGCACCACCGGGACAGGAATGGATACGCAGTATTTT.